This T cell receptor beta chain derives from a study of T cell responses to AZD1222 COVID-19 vaccine. The CDR3 runs to 15 residues. CDR1 and CDR2 (germline): GTSNPN, SVGIG (reference sequence). Trimming cost V 4 bases and J 0 bases, with 13 bases left between them. The table came from immunoSEQ multiplex PCR; TCRdb's copy has only in-frame clones and leaves some out. This repertoire shows approximately 150,000 clones, about 88% found once; its top ten account for 1.6%. The chain joins TRBV30 to TRBJ1-3; D is unclear. The specimen was peripheral blood, collected on day 0 of AZD1222 vaccination. The receptor's source is an adult in good health. The CDR3 spells CAWNRGEHSGNTIYF. DNA of the CDR3: TGTGCCTGGAACCGCGGGGAGCACTCTGGAAACACCATATATTTT.